These T cell receptor beta chains were read from a single sample in a study of T cells in Graves' hyperthyroidism and ophthalmopathy. TCRdb recomputed calls from the multiplex PCR reads with MiXCR, one row per CDR3 protein. The sample lists about 560,000 distinct CDR3 sequences, over 15% occurring once. Sequenced material: blood. These receptors all stem from a woman younger than 35 with Graves' hyperthyroidism. Both conserved end residues are part of each CDR3. The D gene is left open where the match is weak. For some rows the clone size is stated as once, few or many, or as a class when expanded; others skip it.

V gene: TRBV6-5; J gene: TRBJ2-2; clone size: NA; D gene: NA; CDR3 length: 13; CDR3 protein: CASSYSGTGELFF; CDR3 DNA: TGTGCCAGCAGTTACTCGGGCACCGGGGAGCTGTTTTTT
V gene: TRBV11-2; J gene: TRBJ1-2; clone size: many; D gene: NA; CDR3 length: 15; CDR3 protein: CASSLGAGPNYGYTF; CDR3 DNA: TGTGCCAGCAGCTTAGGTGCAGGGCCTAACTATGGCTACACCTTC
V gene: TRBV6-5; J gene: TRBJ1-5; clone size: NA; D gene: NA; CDR3 length: 14; CDR3 protein: CASSYRQGGQPQHF; CDR3 DNA: TGTGCCAGCAGTTACCGGCAGGGAGGACAGCCCCAGCATTTT
V gene: TRBV29-1; J gene: TRBJ2-4; clone size: NA; D gene: NA; CDR3 length: 12; CDR3 protein: CSACGTKNIQYF; CDR3 DNA: TGCAGCGCGTGCGGGACCAAAAACATTCAGTACTTC
V gene: TRBV15; J gene: TRBJ2-2; clone size: NA; D gene: TRBD1; CDR3 length: 15; CDR3 protein: CATTVTGGITGELFF; CDR3 DNA: TGTGCCACCACCGTGACAGGGGGTATCACCGGGGAGCTGTTTTTT
V gene: TRBV7-2; J gene: TRBJ2-3; clone size: NA; D gene: TRBD2; CDR3 length: 17; CDR3 protein: CASSLQLISGRGDTQYF; CDR3 DNA: TGTGCCAGCAGCTTACAGCTTATTAGCGGGAGGGGGGATACGCAGTATTTT
V gene: TRBV18; J gene: TRBJ2-7; clone size: few; D gene: NA; CDR3 length: 13; CDR3 protein: CASSQQGYHEQYF; CDR3 DNA: TGTGCCAGCTCACAACAGGGTTACCACGAGCAGTACTTC
V gene: TRBV12-3/TRBV12-4; J gene: TRBJ2-1; clone size: NA; D gene: TRBD2; CDR3 length: 15; CDR3 protein: CASSSSGGPLHEQFF; CDR3 DNA: TGTGCCAGCAGTTCCTCGGGGGGGCCTTTGCATGAGCAGTTCTTC
V gene: TRBV6-2/TRBV6-3; J gene: TRBJ2-2; clone size: many; D gene: NA; CDR3 length: 18; CDR3 protein: CASSYSGSGRVNTGELFF; CDR3 DNA: TGTGCCAGCAGTTACTCGGGTTCTGGCAGGGTGAACACCGGGGAGCTGTTTTTT
V gene: TRBV7-2; J gene: TRBJ2-1; clone size: many; D gene: TRBD1; CDR3 length: 15; CDR3 protein: CASSSDRGSSNEQFF; CDR3 DNA: TGTGCCAGCAGTTCGGACAGGGGAAGTTCCAATGAGCAGTTCTTC
V gene: TRBV4-3; J gene: TRBJ2-3; clone size: NA; D gene: TRBD2; CDR3 length: 15; CDR3 protein: CASSYGLAGVGTQYF; CDR3 DNA: TGCGCCAGCAGCTATGGACTAGCGGGGGTCGGGACGCAGTATTTT
V gene: TRBV28; J gene: TRBJ2-3; clone size: many; D gene: NA; CDR3 length: 16; CDR3 protein: CASSSKTPSSTDTQYF; CDR3 DNA: TGTGCCAGCAGTTCGAAGACCCCGAGCAGCACAGATACGCAGTATTTT
V gene: TRBV9; J gene: TRBJ2-4; clone size: few; D gene: TRBD2; CDR3 length: 16; CDR3 protein: CASSVGATSGGASQYF; CDR3 DNA: TGTGCCAGCAGCGTAGGGGCGACTAGCGGGGGGGCCTCTCAGTACTTC
V gene: TRBV5-1; J gene: TRBJ1-1; clone size: NA; D gene: TRBD1; CDR3 length: 17; CDR3 protein: CASSPGQLNFKNTEVFF; CDR3 DNA: TGCGCCAGCAGCCCGGGACAGCTAAACTTCAAGAACACTGAAGTTTTCTTT